Listed here is a single TCR beta chain. Its specificity is not known. V gave up 5 bases and J gave up 4 bases; unmatched junction bases: 7. The CDR3 runs to 15 residues. Per the germline V gene, CDR1 is SGHNT and CDR2 is YENEEA. Repertoires were generated with immunoSEQ multiplex PCR, while TCRdb's copy carries only in-frame clones and drops some. The data hold roughly 150,000 clones, with 87% observed a single time. This entry belongs to a study of T cell responses to AZD1222 COVID-19 vaccine. Study-level points and caveats: After two AZD1222 doses, spike-specific TCR breadth and depth rose versus day 0. At study baseline, merely several AZD1222 recipients were seropositive. At 160-218 and 743-854, vaccine-associated CD4 TCRs were dominant, and they spanned spike. Nearly half of spike-specific TCRs reportedly target unmutated variant regions.

The sequence derives from an adult who received the AZD1222 COVID-19 vaccine. This chain uses TRBV11-3 with TRBJ2-2; 7 nucleotides line up with TRBD1. Source: peripheral blood, taken 28 days after the second AZD1222 dose. CDR3 sequence (DNA): TGTGCCAGCAGCCCGCGACAGGGCGGCACCGGGGAGCTGTTTTTT. This translates into CASSPRQGGTGELFF. The full variable domain, rest sourced from reference TRBV11-3 and TRBJ2-2, is EAGVVQSPRYKIIEKKQPVAFWCNPISGHNTLYWYLQNLGQGPELLIRYENEEAVDDSQLPKDRFSAERLKGVDSTLKIQPAELGDSAVYLCASSPRQGGTGELFFGEGSRLTVL.